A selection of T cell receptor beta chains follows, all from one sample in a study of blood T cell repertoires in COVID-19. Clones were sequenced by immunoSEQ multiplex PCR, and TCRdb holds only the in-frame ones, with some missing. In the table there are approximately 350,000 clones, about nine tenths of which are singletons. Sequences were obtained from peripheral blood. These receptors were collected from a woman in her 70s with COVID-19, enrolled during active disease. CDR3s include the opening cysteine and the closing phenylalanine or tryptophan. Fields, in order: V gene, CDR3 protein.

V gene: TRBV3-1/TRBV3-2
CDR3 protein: CASSQELQALSYEQYF

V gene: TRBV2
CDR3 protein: CASSDPGQVTDTQYF

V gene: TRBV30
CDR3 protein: CAWTQGVSGANVLTF

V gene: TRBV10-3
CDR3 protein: CAAGGGGAGNEQFF

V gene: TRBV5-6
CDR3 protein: CASSTHRLAGYNEQFF

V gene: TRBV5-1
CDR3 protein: CASSSLPPDREYPAFF

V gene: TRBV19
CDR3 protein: CASSIDHQGIYEQYF

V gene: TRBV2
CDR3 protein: CASGGSTNEKLFF

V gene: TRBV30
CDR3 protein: CAWRLGAVAYNEQFF

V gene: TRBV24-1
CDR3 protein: CATSKGQYTDTQYF

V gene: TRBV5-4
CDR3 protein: CASSLGRSSGNTIYF

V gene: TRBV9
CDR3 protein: CASSVEGHLNTEAFF

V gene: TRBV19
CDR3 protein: CASSIDQGLSTGEQFF

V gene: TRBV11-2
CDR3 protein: CASSGLRDTTTEQYF

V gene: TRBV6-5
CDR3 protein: CASSYRDRGTYEQYF

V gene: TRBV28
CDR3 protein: CASSPPTGRTEAFF

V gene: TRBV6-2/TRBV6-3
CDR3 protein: CASSSRDRGTYEQYF

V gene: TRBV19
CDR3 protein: CASSATGNTEAFF

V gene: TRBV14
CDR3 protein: CASSQPTSGDTDTQYF

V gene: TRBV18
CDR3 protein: CASSPEQGAMQYF

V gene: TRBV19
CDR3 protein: CASSIPTVTEAFF

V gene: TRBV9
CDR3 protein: CASSPSGGNYNEQFF

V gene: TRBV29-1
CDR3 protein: CSVHDREVLGKKYGYTF

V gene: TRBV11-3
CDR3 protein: CASSLGGSNSPLHF

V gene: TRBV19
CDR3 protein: CASSLGGKPNEQFF

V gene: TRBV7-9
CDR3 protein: CASSLEGVGQPQHF

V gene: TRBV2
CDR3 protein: CASSGYGDRNTEAFF

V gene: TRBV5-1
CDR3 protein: CASSLELGGGSPLHF

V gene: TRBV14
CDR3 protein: CASSQDRNYGYTF

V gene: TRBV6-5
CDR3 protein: CASSMDRGENTEAFF

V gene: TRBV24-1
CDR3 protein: CATSSGAYEQYF

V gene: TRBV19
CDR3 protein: CASTTGDPNTEAFF

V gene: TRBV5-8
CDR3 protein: CASSSGQPGGIRGYTF

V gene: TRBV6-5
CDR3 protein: CASSYQGAYEQYF

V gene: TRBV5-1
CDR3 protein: CASSLEGGWNQPQHF

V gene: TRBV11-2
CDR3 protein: CASSSLRGSSGNTIYF

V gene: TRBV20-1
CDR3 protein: CSASGQGASGNTIYF

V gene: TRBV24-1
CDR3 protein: CATSDRQGSSYNEQFF

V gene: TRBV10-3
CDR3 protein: CAIRMGLAGDGEQFF

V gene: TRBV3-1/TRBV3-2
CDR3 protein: CASSQPRPGYAGELFF

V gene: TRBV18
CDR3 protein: CASSGAGQGEGAQHF

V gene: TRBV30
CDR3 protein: CAWNTGGSGANVLTF

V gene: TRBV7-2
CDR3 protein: CASSLEPGSEQPQHF

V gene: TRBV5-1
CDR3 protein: CASSLSRGAYTGELFF

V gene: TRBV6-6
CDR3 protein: CASNTGGSGNTIYF